A single T cell receptor beta chain is shown here with its context. Antigen: not known. This entry comes from a study of vaccination and CD4 T cells after COVID-19. Across the study: The post-COVID sampling time was a median about 98 days after diagnosis, ranging from 35 to 161. The control cultures got either a CEFX pool, an HIV-1 Nef pool, or no peptide at all.

This CDR3 is 16 amino acids long. CDR1 and CDR2 from the germline V gene are SGHTA and FQGNSA. The V gene lost 5 bases and the J gene lost 7 bases, with 23 bases spanning the gap. Treatment meaning: roughly 11-day PBMC culture with coronavirus spike peptide pools or control peptides (ViraFEST assay). Cultured CD4+ T cells had their DNA profiled by the Oncomine TCR Beta short-read assay. One entry per CDR3 protein, called by TCRdb with MiXCR from the PCR reads. The sample has approximately 11,000 distinct CDR3 sequences, 65% to 80% seen once. Sequencing used CD4+ T cells from blood, cultured in vitro. The chain employs TRBV7-2 and TRBJ2-5, with a possible D match to TRBD1 (6 bases). This TCR came from a human donor who had recovered from COVID-19. In DNA form, the CDR3 reads TGTGCCAGCAGCCCTGGGGAACTAGGGGGATTTGGGACCCAGTACTTC. This translates into CASSPGELGGFGTQYF.